These 8 T cell receptor beta chains share one sample of origin, sequenced in a study of vaccination effects on CD4 cells after COVID-19. These TCRs' antigens remain unknown. Cells that had been cultured for 10 days were the source of isolated CD4+ T cells. Each participant was administered two doses of either the BNT162b2 or the mRNA-1273 vaccine. Sequenced by immunoSEQ multiplex PCR; TCRdb stores in-frame clones only, minus some. Of about 39,000 clones detected, about 63% appear once; the ten largest clones hold 7.7%. This specimen consisted of CD4+ T cells from PBMCs cultured without peptide, obtained after COVID-19 vaccination. Receptors were obtained from a human donor who received a COVID-19 vaccine.

The chain uses TRBV20-1 and TRBJ2-7, with 9 nucleotides matching TRBD1. The CDR3 runs 14 residues. Unmatched junction bases numbered 7, after V lost 3 bases and J lost 4 bases. In germline, CDR1 is DFQATT, CDR2 SNEGSKA (reference sequence). The CDR3 DNA reads as TGCAGTGCTAGTGGAGGGACAGGGCGGTACGAGCAGTACTTC. This translates into CSASGGTGRYEQYF.

V gene TRBV19 combines with J gene TRBJ1-6; D unresolved. The V gene lost 5 bases and the J gene lost 12 bases, with 11 bases spanning the gap. The CDR3 runs to 12 residues. Looked up from germline, CDR1 is LNHDA and CDR2 is SQIVND (reference sequence). CDR3: CASSSFGLPLHF. In nucleotides, the CDR3 is TGTGCCAGTAGTTCCTTCGGTTTACCCCTCCACTTT.

The chain is built from TRBV4-2 and TRBJ2-1; TRBD2 is a possible D gene (5 bases). The CDR3 runs 16 residues. With 0 bases removed from V and 3 bases from J, the gap between germline ends came to 12 bases. Germline CDR1 is LGHNA and CDR2 is YNFKEQ. The CDR3 spells CASSQEGAVGYNEQFF. In nucleotides, the CDR3 is TGTGCCAGCAGCCAAGAGGGAGCGGTGGGCTACAATGAGCAGTTCTTC.

The V call is TRBV7-9, the J call TRBJ2-7; 8 bases agree with TRBD2. The junction had 6 bases not matched to a gene; V was cut back by 2 bases and J by 6 bases. The CDR3 sequence is 14 residues long. The V gene's germline CDR1 is SEHNR and CDR2 FQNEAQ (reference sequence). This CDR3 is CASSLYGGGGEQYF. The CDR3 nucleotides read TGTGCCAGCAGCTTATACGGGGGGGGAGGCGAGCAGTACTTC.

This clone appeared a single time. V is TRBV4-1 and J is TRBJ2-1, with D hard to call. CDR3 length: 17 residues. V was cut by 0 bases and J by 1 base, with 13 bases left in between. Germline V lookup: CDR1 MGHRA, CDR2 YSYEKL. The CDR3 reads CASSQDPPALSYNEQFF. The CDR3 region has the DNA TGCGCCAGCAGCCAAGATCCGCCAGCCTTGTCCTACAATGAGCAGTTCTTC.

The rearrangement uses TRBV7-2 and TRBJ1-3, with D perhaps matching TRBD1 (6 bases). V was clipped by 1 base and J by 3 bases, with 13 bases between them. This CDR3 has 16 amino acids. The germline V gene encodes CDR1 SGHTA and CDR2 FQGNSA. The CDR3 nucleotides are TGTGCCAGCAGCTTAGGGGGGGCGGAGCGTGGAAACACCATATATTTT. Residues: CASSLGGAERGNTIYF.

The V and J genes are TRBV10-2 and TRBJ2-1; the D is unclear. In germline, CDR1 is WSHSY, CDR2 SAAADI. CDR3 size: 14 residues. Trimming pared 2 bases from V and 8 bases from J, leaving 13 bases between. Here the CDR3 DNA reads TGCGCCAGCAGTGAGATCGATAGGGATGATGAGCAGTTCTTC. The encoded protein is CASSEIDRDDEQFF.

This chain connects TRBV11-2 to TRBJ2-1, with 11 bases matching TRBD2. This CDR3 is built from 16 residues. V dropped 3 bases and J dropped 8; count of bases not matched to a gene: 9. Per the germline V gene, CDR1 is SGHAT and CDR2 is FQNNGV. The CDR3 loop is CASSLATSGRIHEQFF. The CDR3 DNA reads as TGTGCCAGCAGCTTGGCTACTAGCGGGAGAATCCATGAGCAGTTCTTC.